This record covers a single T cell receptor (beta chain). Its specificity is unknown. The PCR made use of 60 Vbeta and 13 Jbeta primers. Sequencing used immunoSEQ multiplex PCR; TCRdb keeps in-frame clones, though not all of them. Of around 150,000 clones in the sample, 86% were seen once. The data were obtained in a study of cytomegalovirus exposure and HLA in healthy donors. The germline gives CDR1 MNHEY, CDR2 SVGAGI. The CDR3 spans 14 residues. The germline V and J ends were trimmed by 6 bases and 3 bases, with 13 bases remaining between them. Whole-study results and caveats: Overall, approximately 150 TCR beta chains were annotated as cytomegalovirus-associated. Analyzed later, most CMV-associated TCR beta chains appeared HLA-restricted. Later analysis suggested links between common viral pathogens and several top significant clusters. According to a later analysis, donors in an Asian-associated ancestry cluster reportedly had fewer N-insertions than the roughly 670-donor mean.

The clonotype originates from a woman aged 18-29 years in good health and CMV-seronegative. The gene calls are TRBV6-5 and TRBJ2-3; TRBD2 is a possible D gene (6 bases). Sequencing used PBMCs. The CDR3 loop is CASSPGGGTDTQYF. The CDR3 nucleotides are TGTGCCAGCAGCCCCGGGGGTGGTACAGATACGCAGTATTTT.